A selection of T cell receptor beta chains follows, all from one sample in a study of blood T cell repertoires in COVID-19. The table came from immunoSEQ multiplex PCR; TCRdb's copy has only in-frame clones and leaves some out. In the table there are more than 110,000 clones, about 81% of which are singletons. The sample comprised peripheral blood. Source of these receptors: a woman over 75 with acute or convalescent COVID-19. CDR3s include the opening cysteine and the closing phenylalanine or tryptophan. D genes are given only for firm matches. Some rows have no size entry. The others give once, few or many, or a class for an expanded clone.

J: TRBJ2-7
size: once
V: TRBV29-1
length: 14
D: .
CDR3: CSVEGVQGAYEQYF
DNA: TGCAGCGTTGAAGGGGTACAGGGTGCCTACGAGCAGTACTTC

J: TRBJ2-7
size: .
V: TRBV2
length: 14
D: .
CDR3: CASSAIAGVNEQYF
DNA: TGTGCCAGCAGTGCAATCGCCGGAGTCAACGAGCAGTACTTC

J: TRBJ2-7
size: .
V: TRBV5-1
length: 16
D: .
CDR3: CASSLTWTASSYEQYF
DNA: TGCGCCAGCAGCCTAACCTGGACAGCGAGCTCCTACGAGCAGTACTTC

J: TRBJ1-2
size: .
V: TRBV5-4
length: 12
D: .
CDR3: CASSLSNYGYTF
DNA: TGTGCCAGCAGCCTTTCTAACTATGGCTACACCTTC

J: TRBJ1-4
size: .
V: TRBV10-3
length: 14
D: TRBD1
CDR3: CAISRTGDGEKLFF
DNA: TGTGCCATCAGCCGGACAGGGGACGGGGAAAAACTGTTTTTT

J: TRBJ1-3
size: .
V: TRBV7-2
length: 17
D: TRBD1
CDR3: CASSLAGQGSSGNTIYF
DNA: TGTGCCAGCAGCTTAGCGGGACAGGGGAGCTCTGGAAACACCATATATTTT

J: TRBJ1-4
size: .
V: TRBV5-6
length: 16
D: TRBD1
CDR3: CASSATTGATNEKLFF
DNA: TGTGCCAGCAGCGCTACCACAGGGGCAACTAATGAAAAACTGTTTTTT

J: TRBJ2-7
size: .
V: TRBV28
length: 12
D: .
CDR3: CASCGYSYEQYF
DNA: TGTGCCAGTTGCGGTTACTCCTACGAGCAGTACTTC

J: TRBJ1-1
size: .
V: TRBV5-1
length: 18
D: .
CDR3: CASSLASGSAELDTEAFF
DNA: TGCGCCAGCAGCTTGGCCTCGGGGAGCGCGGAGTTGGACACTGAAGCTTTCTTT

J: TRBJ2-1
size: .
V: TRBV27
length: 12
D: .
CDR3: CASSLSGNEQFF
DNA: TGTGCCAGCAGTTTAAGCGGCAATGAGCAGTTCTTC

J: TRBJ2-7
size: .
V: TRBV27
length: 16
D: TRBD1
CDR3: CASSRTTGNLPYEQYF
DNA: TGTGCCAGCAGTCGCACGACAGGGAACCTCCCCTACGAGCAGTACTTC

J: TRBJ2-5
size: .
V: TRBV5-4
length: 15
D: TRBD2
CDR3: CASSQPMGGEETQYF
DNA: TGTGCCAGCAGCCAACCCATGGGGGGGGAAGAGACCCAGTACTTC

J: TRBJ1-6
size: .
V: TRBV2
length: 13
D: TRBD1
CDR3: CASRGQGLSPLHF
DNA: TGTGCCAGCAGAGGACAGGGGCTTTCACCCCTCCACTTT

J: TRBJ2-3
size: .
V: TRBV20-1
length: 11
D: .
CDR3: CSAQTRDTQYF
DNA: TGCAGTGCTCAGACAAGGGATACGCAGTATTTT

J: TRBJ2-5
size: .
V: TRBV5-6
length: 15
D: TRBD1
CDR3: CASSMGTGAVRTQYF
DNA: TGTGCCAGCAGCATGGGGACAGGGGCGGTGCGGACCCAGTACTTC

J: TRBJ1-1
size: .
V: TRBV18
length: 14
D: .
CDR3: CASSLLRVNTEAFF
DNA: TGTGCCAGCTCACTACTCCGAGTGAACACTGAAGCTTTCTTT

J: TRBJ1-2
size: .
V: TRBV11-2
length: 15
D: .
CDR3: CASSSYRAGPYGYTF
DNA: TGTGCCAGCAGCTCCTACCGGGCGGGACCCTATGGCTACACCTTC

J: TRBJ2-3
size: .
V: TRBV10-1
length: 17
D: TRBD2
CDR3: CASSETRLAGSTDTQYF
DNA: TGCGCCAGCAGTGAGACCCGACTAGCGGGAAGCACAGATACGCAGTATTTT

J: TRBJ2-7
size: .
V: TRBV2
length: 13
D: TRBD1
CDR3: CASSGTGRYEQYF
DNA: TGTGCCAGCAGCGGGACAGGGCGCTACGAGCAGTACTTC

J: TRBJ2-7
size: .
V: TRBV7-9
length: 15
D: .
CDR3: CASRARVSSSYEQYF
DNA: TGTGCCAGCCGCGCCCGGGTCTCCAGCTCCTACGAGCAGTACTTC

J: TRBJ2-7
size: .
V: TRBV11-2
length: 15
D: .
CDR3: CASSFQAESSYEQYF
DNA: TGTGCCAGCAGCTTTCAAGCGGAGAGCTCCTACGAGCAGTACTTC

J: TRBJ2-1
size: .
V: TRBV6-6
length: 12
D: .
CDR3: CASSYGSGEQFF
DNA: TGTGCCAGCAGTTATGGGAGTGGTGAGCAGTTCTTC

J: TRBJ2-2
size: .
V: TRBV7-8
length: 15
D: TRBD1
CDR3: CASSTRTGNTGELFF
DNA: TGTGCCAGCAGCACCAGGACAGGGAACACCGGGGAGCTGTTTTTT

J: TRBJ1-5
size: once
V: TRBV19
length: 14
D: .
CDR3: CASSTQYSNQPQHF
DNA: TGTGCCAGTAGTACACAATATAGCAATCAGCCCCAGCATTTT

J: TRBJ1-4
size: few
V: TRBV5-1
length: 14
D: TRBD1
CDR3: CASSIQGREEKLFF
DNA: TGCGCCAGCAGCATACAGGGGCGGGAAGAAAAACTGTTTTTT

J: TRBJ2-5
size: .
V: TRBV7-7
length: 14
D: .
CDR3: CASSLSRTLETQYF
DNA: TGTGCCAGCAGCTTAAGCCGGACTTTAGAGACCCAGTACTTC

J: TRBJ2-2
size: .
V: TRBV13
length: 12
D: .
CDR3: CASSSFSGELFF
DNA: TGTGCCAGCAGTAGTTTCTCCGGGGAGCTGTTTTTT

J: TRBJ2-1
size: .
V: TRBV27
length: 14
D: TRBD2
CDR3: CASSFSGDHNEQFF
DNA: TGTGCCAGCAGTTTTAGCGGGGACCACAATGAGCAGTTCTTC

J: TRBJ1-4
size: .
V: TRBV7-9
length: 15
D: TRBD1
CDR3: CASSQRDRGNEKLFF
DNA: TGTGCCAGCAGTCAGCGGGACAGGGGTAATGAAAAACTGTTTTTT

J: TRBJ2-1
size: .
V: TRBV19
length: 15
D: TRBD1
CDR3: CASRPTRDRVSEQFF
DNA: TGTGCCAGTAGACCTACGCGGGACAGGGTATCTGAGCAGTTCTTC

J: TRBJ2-3
size: .
V: TRBV18
length: 18
D: .
CDR3: CASSTKPRPGSSTDTQYF
DNA: TGTGCCAGCTCGACAAAACCTCGCCCGGGAAGTAGCACAGATACGCAGTATTTT

J: TRBJ2-5
size: few
V: TRBV5-8
length: 18
D: TRBD2
CDR3: CASSPRLAGDFRQKTQYF
DNA: TGTGCCAGCAGTCCTAGACTAGCGGGGGACTTCCGGCAGAAGACCCAGTACTTC

J: TRBJ2-1
size: once
V: TRBV9
length: 16
D: .
CDR3: CASSEPNTPPYNEQFF
DNA: TGTGCCAGCAGCGAACCGAACACCCCACCCTACAATGAGCAGTTCTTC

J: TRBJ2-7
size: .
V: TRBV7-2
length: 15
D: .
CDR3: CASSLATGIPYEQYF
DNA: TGTGCCAGCAGCTTAGCTACAGGTATCCCCTACGAGCAGTACTTC

J: TRBJ1-2
size: .
V: TRBV2
length: 15
D: .
CDR3: CASSEIRFLWSGYTF
DNA: TGTGCCAGCAGTGAAATCAGGTTTTTATGGTCGGGCTACACCTTC

J: TRBJ1-1
size: .
V: TRBV5-1
length: 18
D: TRBD1
CDR3: CASSWRTGTGLGGTEAFF
DNA: TGCGCCAGCAGCTGGAGAACCGGGACAGGCTTGGGGGGCACTGAAGCTTTCTTT

J: TRBJ1-2
size: few
V: TRBV18
length: 15
D: TRBD1
CDR3: CASSPRTGHTDGYTF
DNA: TGTGCCAGCTCACCTAGGACAGGGCATACGGATGGCTACACCTTC

J: TRBJ2-1
size: .
V: TRBV19
length: 13
D: .
CDR3: CASSTPGFNEQFF
DNA: TGTGCCAGTAGCACCCCGGGATTTAATGAGCAGTTCTTC

J: TRBJ2-7
size: .
V: TRBV3-1/TRBV3-2
length: 13
D: TRBD2
CDR3: CASRLAGTYEQYF
DNA: TGTGCCAGCAGACTAGCGGGGACCTACGAGCAGTACTTC

J: TRBJ2-1
size: .
V: TRBV19
length: 16
D: .
CDR3: CASSSLTGNSYNEQFF
DNA: TGTGCCAGTAGTAGCCTCACAGGGAACTCCTACAATGAGCAGTTCTTC

J: TRBJ1-1
size: .
V: TRBV7-8
length: 17
D: .
CDR3: CASSLPIQGWANTEAFF
DNA: TGTGCCAGCAGCTTGCCAATACAGGGTTGGGCGAACACTGAAGCTTTCTTT

J: TRBJ2-3
size: once
V: TRBV4-2
length: 17
D: .
CDR3: CASSSRSVVASTDTQYF
DNA: TGTGCCAGCAGCTCAAGATCGGTGGTAGCGTCCACAGATACGCAGTATTTT

J: TRBJ2-7
size: .
V: TRBV30
length: 14
D: TRBD1
CDR3: CAWSVGGPAYEQYF
DNA: TGTGCCTGGAGTGTAGGGGGCCCTGCCTACGAGCAGTACTTC

J: TRBJ2-1
size: once
V: TRBV6-5
length: 13
D: TRBD2
CDR3: CASSPLAGGPFFF
DNA: TGTGCCAGCAGTCCGCTAGCGGGAGGGCCTTTTTTCTTC

J: TRBJ2-2
size: .
V: TRBV7-6
length: 16
D: .
CDR3: CASSLFTVPGTGELFF
DNA: TGTGCCAGCAGCTTATTTACGGTACCGGGCACCGGGGAGCTGTTTTTT

J: TRBJ2-5
size: .
V: TRBV7-9
length: 13
D: .
CDR3: CASSHRGQETQYF
DNA: TGTGCCAGCAGCCACCGGGGGCAAGAGACCCAGTACTTC